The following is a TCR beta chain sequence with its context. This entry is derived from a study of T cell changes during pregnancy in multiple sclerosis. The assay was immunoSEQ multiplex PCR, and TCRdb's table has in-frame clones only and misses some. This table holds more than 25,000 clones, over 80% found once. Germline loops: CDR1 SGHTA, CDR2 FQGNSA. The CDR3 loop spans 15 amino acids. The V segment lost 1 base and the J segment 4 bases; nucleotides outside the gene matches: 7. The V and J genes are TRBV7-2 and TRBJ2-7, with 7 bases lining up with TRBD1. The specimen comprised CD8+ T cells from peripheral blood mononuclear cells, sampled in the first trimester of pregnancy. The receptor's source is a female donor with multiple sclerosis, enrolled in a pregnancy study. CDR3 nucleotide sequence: TGTGCCAGCAGCTTAGTGCCGGACAGGTTTTACGAGCAGTACTTC. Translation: CASSLVPDRFYEQYF.